The 10 T cell receptor beta chains below were found in one sample sequenced in a study of radiotherapy plus CTLA-4 blockade in lung cancer. Using immunoSEQ multiplex PCR, the repertoire was profiled, and TCRdb retains in-frame clones only, with some absent. The sample lists about 28,000 clones; around 80% were seen once. The source was peripheral blood, collected from a patient treated with radiotherapy plus ipilimumab. The source of these receptors is a human donor with non-small cell lung cancer who had stable disease on radiotherapy plus ipilimumab.

This chain joins TRBV5-1 and TRBJ1-5, with D tentatively TRBD1 (6 bases). V dropped 4 bases and J dropped 9 bases, with 14 bases sitting between them. This CDR3 has 13 residues. Germline CDR1 and CDR2: SGHRS and YFSETQ. In DNA, the CDR3 is TGCGCCAGCAGCGCTGGGGGCCTGGGGCCCCAGCATTTT. This codes for CASSAGGLGPQHF.

This chain uses TRBV19 with TRBJ2-5; D is ambiguous. This CDR3 has 14 residues. Germline CDR1 reads LNHDA; CDR2 reads SQIVND (reference sequence). Trimming took off 3 bases at V and 4 bases at J, with 12 bases between the two ends. The CDR3 protein is CASSIVGNRETQYF. The CDR3 nucleotides are TGTGCCAGTAGTATCGTAGGGAATAGAGAGACCCAGTACTTC.

V gene TRBV4-2 combines with J gene TRBJ2-6; D not resolved. Germline V gene lookup returns CDR1 LGHNA and CDR2 YNFKEQ. The CDR3 spans 18 residues. V lost 0 bases, J lost 0 bases, and 12 bases lay in between. The CDR3 bases are TGTGCCAGCAGCCAAGATAGCCTAAGCGCCTCTGGGGCCAACGTCCTGACTTTC. Translating it yields CASSQDSLSASGANVLTF.

The gene calls are TRBV7-2 and TRBJ2-2; 7 bases fit TRBD2. V lost 5 bases and J lost 2; bases outside the gene matches: 5. The CDR3 consists of 15 residues. The germline V gene encodes CDR1 SGHTA and CDR2 FQGNSA. The CDR3 is CASSPRGGNTGELFF. CDR3 DNA: TGTGCCAGCAGCCCCCGCGGGGGTAACACCGGGGAGCTGTTTTTT. Complete variable domain (other parts from reference TRBV7-2 and TRBJ2-2): GAGVSQSPSNKVTEKGKDVELRCDPISGHTALYWYRQSLGQGLEFLIYFQGNSAPDKSGLPSDRFSAERTGGSVSTLTIQRTQQEDSAVYLCASSPRGGNTGELFFGEGSRLTVL.

The chain employs TRBV27 and TRBJ2-7, with 8 nucleotides matching TRBD2. Per the germline V gene, CDR1 is MNHEY and CDR2 is SMNVEV (reference sequence). This CDR3 contains 15 residues. V lost 0 bases, J lost 0 bases, and 1 base stayed unmatched. CDR3 DNA: TGTGCCAGCAGTTTATCGGCGGGGGGCTCCTACGAGCAGTACGTC. It specifies CASSLSAGGSYEQYV.

V is TRBV6-1 and J is TRBJ1-1, with 7 nucleotides matching TRBD1. V was pared by 6 bases and J by 4 bases, with 11 bases of the junction left unmatched. Looked up from germline, CDR1 is MNHNS and CDR2 is SASEGT. This CDR3 contains 15 residues. The CDR3 protein is CASRTRQGLSTEAFF. The CDR3 DNA reads TGTGCCAGCAGGACTAGACAGGGCCTAAGCACTGAAGCTTTCTTT.

This clone was seen once. This rearrangement joins TRBV28 to TRBJ1-2, with 7 bases fitting TRBD1. Trimming at V came to 5 bases and at J to 10 bases, leaving 4 bases not matched to a gene. The CDR3 is 11 amino acids. Germline-derived CDR1 and CDR2 are MDHEN and SYDVKM. CDR3 in amino acids: CASSITGDYTF. CDR3 DNA sequence: TGTGCCAGCAGTATAACAGGGGACTACACCTTC.

This clone occurred once. The chain couples TRBV28 to TRBJ1-2; D is possibly TRBD1 (5 bases). From germline, CDR1 is MDHEN and CDR2 SYDVKM. This CDR3 is 12 amino acids long. Trimming shortened V by 8 bases and J by 6 bases, and 13 bases separated the two germline ends. The CDR3 is CASGADSHGYTF. CDR3 nucleotides: TGTGCCAGCGGGGCGGATTCCCATGGCTACACCTTC.

This clone was recorded only once. J is TRBJ1-1 and V is TRBV6-1; D might be TRBD1 (5 bases). V lost 9 bases to trimming and J lost 4 bases, with 12 bases between them. The CDR3 is 12 amino acids. The germline CDR1 and CDR2 sequences are MNHNS and SASEGT. CDR3 nucleotides: TGTGCCAGTCGAAGGGGAAGCACTGAAGCTTTCTTT. It translates to CASRRGSTEAFF.

The J gene is TRBJ1-2, the V gene TRBV18, with 9 bases aligning to TRBD1. The CDR3 is 15 amino acids. Germline V gene sequence: CDR1 KGHSH, CDR2 LQKENI. V shed 3 bases and J 1 base; nucleotides not matched to a gene: 3. The CDR3 reads CASSPGQGLNYGYTF. For the CDR3, the DNA is TGTGCCAGCTCACCGGGACAGGGACTTAACTATGGCTACACCTTC.